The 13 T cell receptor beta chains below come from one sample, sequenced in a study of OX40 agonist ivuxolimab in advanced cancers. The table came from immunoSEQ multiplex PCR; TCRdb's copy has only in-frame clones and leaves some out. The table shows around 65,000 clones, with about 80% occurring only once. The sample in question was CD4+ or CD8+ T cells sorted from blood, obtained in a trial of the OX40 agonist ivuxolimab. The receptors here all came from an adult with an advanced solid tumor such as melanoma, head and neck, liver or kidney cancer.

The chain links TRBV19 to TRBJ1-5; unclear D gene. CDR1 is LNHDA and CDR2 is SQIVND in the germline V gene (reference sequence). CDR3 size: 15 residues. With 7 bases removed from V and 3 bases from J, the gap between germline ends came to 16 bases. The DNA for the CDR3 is TGTGCCAGTAACCTCTTAGAGGGAGTCAATCAGCCCCAGCATTTT. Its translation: CASNLLEGVNQPQHF. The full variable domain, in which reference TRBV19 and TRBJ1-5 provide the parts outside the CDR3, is DGGITQSPKYLFRKEGQNVTLSCEQNLNHDAMYWYRQDPGQGLRLIYYSQIVNDFQKGDIAEGYSVSREKKESFPLTVTSAQKNPTAFYLCASNLLEGVNQPQHFGDGTRLSIL.

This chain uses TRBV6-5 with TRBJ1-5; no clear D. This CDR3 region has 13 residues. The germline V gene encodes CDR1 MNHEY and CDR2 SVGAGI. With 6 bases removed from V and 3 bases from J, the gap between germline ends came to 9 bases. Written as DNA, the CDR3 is TGTGCCAGCAGCACACGACTCAATCAGCCCCAGCATTTT. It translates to CASSTRLNQPQHF.

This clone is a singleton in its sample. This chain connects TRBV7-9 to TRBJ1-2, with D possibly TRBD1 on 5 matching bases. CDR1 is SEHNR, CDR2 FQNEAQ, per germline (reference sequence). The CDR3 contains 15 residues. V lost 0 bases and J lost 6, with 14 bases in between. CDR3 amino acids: CASSLAPSRGHGYTF. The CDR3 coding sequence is TGTGCCAGCAGCTTAGCACCATCGAGGGGTCATGGCTACACCTTC.

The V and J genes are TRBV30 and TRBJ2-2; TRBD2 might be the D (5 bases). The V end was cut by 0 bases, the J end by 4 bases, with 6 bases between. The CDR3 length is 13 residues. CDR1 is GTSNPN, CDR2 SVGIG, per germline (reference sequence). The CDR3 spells CAWSVRGTGELFF. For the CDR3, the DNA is TGTGCCTGGAGTGTACGGGGCACCGGGGAGCTGTTTTTT.

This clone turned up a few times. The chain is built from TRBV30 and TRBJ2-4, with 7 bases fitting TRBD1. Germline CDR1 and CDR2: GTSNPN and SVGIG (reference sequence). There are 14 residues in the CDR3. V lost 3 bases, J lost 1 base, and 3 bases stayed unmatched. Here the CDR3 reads CAWRQGVAKNIQYF. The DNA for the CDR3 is TGTGCCTGGAGGCAGGGGGTCGCCAAAAACATTCAGTACTTC.

Here the CDR3 DNA reads TGCAGCGTTGACACAGGGGTCCTTAACTATGGCTACACCTTC. Protein: CSVDTGVLNYGYTF. The J gene is TRBJ1-2, the V gene TRBV29-1; 7 positions agree with TRBD1. From germline, CDR1 is SQVTM and CDR2 ANQGSEA. The length of the CDR3 is 14 residues. Losses at the gene ends were 3 bases for V and 1 base for J; bases not matched to a gene: 5.

In DNA form, the CDR3 reads TGCGCCAGCAGCCAACAGGTCCAGGCCGGGGAGCTGTTTTTT. Residues: CASSQQVQAGELFF. V gene TRBV5-1 combines with J gene TRBJ2-2; D is perhaps TRBD1 (5 bases). The CDR3 length is 14 residues. The V gene lost 4 bases and the J gene lost 6 bases, with 13 bases spanning the gap. Germline assignment: CDR1 SGHRS and CDR2 YFSETQ.

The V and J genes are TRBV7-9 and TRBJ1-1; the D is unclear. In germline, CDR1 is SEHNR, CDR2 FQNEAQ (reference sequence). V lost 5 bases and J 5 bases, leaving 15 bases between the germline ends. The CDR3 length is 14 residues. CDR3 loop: CASSAMVIGTEAFF. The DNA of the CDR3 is TGTGCCAGCAGCGCGATGGTAATCGGGACTGAAGCTTTCTTT.

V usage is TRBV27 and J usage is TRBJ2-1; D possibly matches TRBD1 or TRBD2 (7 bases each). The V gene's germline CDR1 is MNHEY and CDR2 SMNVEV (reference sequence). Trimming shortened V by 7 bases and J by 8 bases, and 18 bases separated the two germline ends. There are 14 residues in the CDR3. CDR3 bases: TGTGCCAGCACCAGGGGGGGGAGTTTCTATGAGCAGTTCTTC. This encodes CASTRGGSFYEQFF.

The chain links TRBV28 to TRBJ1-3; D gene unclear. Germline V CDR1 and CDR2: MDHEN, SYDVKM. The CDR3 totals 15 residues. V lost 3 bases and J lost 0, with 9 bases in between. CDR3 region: CASSFQRDSGNTIYF. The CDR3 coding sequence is TGTGCCAGCAGTTTTCAGAGGGACTCTGGAAACACCATATATTTT.

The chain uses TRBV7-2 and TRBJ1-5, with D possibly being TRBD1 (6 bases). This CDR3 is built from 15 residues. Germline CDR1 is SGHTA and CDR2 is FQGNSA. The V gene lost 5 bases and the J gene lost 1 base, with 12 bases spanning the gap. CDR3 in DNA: TGTGCCAGCAGCATCGCCGGGGGCAGCAATCAGCCCCAGCATTTT. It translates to CASSIAGGSNQPQHF.

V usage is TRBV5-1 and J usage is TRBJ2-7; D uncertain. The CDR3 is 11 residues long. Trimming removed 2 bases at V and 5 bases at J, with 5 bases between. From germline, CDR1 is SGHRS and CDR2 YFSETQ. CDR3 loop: CASSLDHEQYF. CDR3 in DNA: TGCGCCAGCAGCTTAGACCACGAGCAGTACTTC. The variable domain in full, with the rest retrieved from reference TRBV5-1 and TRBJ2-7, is KAGVTQTPRYLIKTRGQQVTLSCSPISGHRSVSWYQQTPGQGLQFLFEYFSETQRNKGNFPGRFSGRQFSNSRSEMNVSTLELGDSALYLCASSLDHEQYFGPGTRLTVT.

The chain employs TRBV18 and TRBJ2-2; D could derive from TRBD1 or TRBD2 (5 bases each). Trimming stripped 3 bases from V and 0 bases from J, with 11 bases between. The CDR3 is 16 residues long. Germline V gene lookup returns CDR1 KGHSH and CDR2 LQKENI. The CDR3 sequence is CASSPLGTTNTGELFF. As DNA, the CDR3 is TGTGCCAGCTCACCCCTTGGGACGACGAACACCGGGGAGCTGTTTTTT.